This T cell receptor beta chain was documented in a study of T cells after posttransplantation cyclophosphamide. Study-wide points: Recipient CMV seropositivity and CMV reactivation strongly tracked TRB clonality. Donor-recipient repertoire similarity was low at 1-2 months, rising over year one.

V shed 1 base and J 3 bases; nucleotides not matched to a gene: 7. CDR3 size: 16 residues. Germline V lookup: CDR1 SGHVS, CDR2 FQNEAQ. The repertoire was sequenced with immunoSEQ multiplex PCR; TCRdb's copy has only in-frame clones and lacks some. The sample is made up of 38,000 or so clones, none counted only once. This clone was picked up a small number of times. As yet, its antigen is unknown. The sequenced sample was PBMCs. The V and J genes are TRBV7-8 and TRBJ2-5, with TRBD1 matching over 8 bases. This clonotype was obtained from a man between 50 and 59 years old in good health, CMV-negative, and a related stem cell transplant donor. CDR3 sequence (DNA): TGTGCCAGCAGCTTAGAGGCAGGGGGCATAAAAGAGACCCAGTACTTC. It encodes CASSLEAGGIKETQYF.